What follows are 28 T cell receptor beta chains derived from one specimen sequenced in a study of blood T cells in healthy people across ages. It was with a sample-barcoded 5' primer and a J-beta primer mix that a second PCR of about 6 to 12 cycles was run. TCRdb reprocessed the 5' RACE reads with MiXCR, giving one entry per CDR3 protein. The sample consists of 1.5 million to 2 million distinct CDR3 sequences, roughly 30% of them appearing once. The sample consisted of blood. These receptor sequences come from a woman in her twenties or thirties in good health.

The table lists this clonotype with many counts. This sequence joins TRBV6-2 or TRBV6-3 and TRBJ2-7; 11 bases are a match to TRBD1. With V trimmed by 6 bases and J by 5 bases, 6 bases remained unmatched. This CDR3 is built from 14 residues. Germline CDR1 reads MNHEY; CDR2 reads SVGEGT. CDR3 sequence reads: CASRAPGQGDEQYF. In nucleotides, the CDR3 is TGTGCCAGCAGAGCCCCGGGACAGGGGGACGAGCAGTACTTC.

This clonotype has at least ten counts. The CDR3 bases are TGTGCCACCGGGAAGAAGGGGGGGGATGAGCAGTTCTTC. Protein: CATGKKGGDEQFF. The chain joins TRBV24-1 to TRBJ2-1, with D tentatively TRBD2 (7 bases). Germline V lookup: CDR1 KGHDR, CDR2 SFDVKD. Between the trimmed V and J ends, which lost 9 bases and 8 bases, there was a span of 16 bases. The CDR3 contains 13 residues.

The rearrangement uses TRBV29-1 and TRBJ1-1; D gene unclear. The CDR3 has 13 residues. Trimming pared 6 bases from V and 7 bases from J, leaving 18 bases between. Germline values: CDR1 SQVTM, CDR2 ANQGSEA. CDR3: CSVRSRGTGEAFF. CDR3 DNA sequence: TGCAGCGTACGGTCGCGGGGAACGGGTGAAGCTTTCTTT.

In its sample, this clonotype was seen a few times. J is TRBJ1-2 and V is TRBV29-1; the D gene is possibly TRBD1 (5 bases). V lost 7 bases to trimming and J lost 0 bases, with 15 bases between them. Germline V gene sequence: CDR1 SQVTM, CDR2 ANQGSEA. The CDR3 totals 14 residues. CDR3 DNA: TGCAGCGCTGCCGGGGCAACAACTAACTATGGCTACACCTTC. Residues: CSAAGATTNYGYTF.

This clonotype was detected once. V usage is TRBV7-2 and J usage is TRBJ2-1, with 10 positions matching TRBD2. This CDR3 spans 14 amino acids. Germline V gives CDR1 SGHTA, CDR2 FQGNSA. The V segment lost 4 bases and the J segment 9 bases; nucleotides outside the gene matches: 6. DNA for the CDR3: TGTGCCAGCAGCTCGGGACTAGCGAGAGGTGAGCAGTTCTTC. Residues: CASSSGLARGEQFF.

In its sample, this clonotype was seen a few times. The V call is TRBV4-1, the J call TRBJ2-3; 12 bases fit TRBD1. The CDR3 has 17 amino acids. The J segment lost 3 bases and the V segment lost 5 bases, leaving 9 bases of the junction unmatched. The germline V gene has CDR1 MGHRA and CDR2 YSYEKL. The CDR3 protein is CASSRTGTGGETDTQYF. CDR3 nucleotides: TGCGCCAGCAGCAGAACTGGGACAGGGGGCGAGACAGATACGCAGTATTTT.

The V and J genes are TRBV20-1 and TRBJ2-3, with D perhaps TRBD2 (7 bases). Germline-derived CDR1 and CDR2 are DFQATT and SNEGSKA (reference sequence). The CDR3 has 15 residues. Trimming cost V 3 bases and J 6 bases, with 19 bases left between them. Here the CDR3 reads CSASFGGAFSDTQYF. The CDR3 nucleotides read TGCAGTGCTAGTTTTGGGGGGGCGTTTTCTGATACGCAGTATTTT.

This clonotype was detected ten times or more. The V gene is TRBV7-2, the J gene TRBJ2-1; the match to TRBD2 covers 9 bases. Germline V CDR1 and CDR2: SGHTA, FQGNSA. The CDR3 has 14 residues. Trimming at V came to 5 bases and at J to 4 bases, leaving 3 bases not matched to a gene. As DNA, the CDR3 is TGTGCCAGCAGCACGACTAGCGGATACAATGAGCAGTTCTTC. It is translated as CASSTTSGYNEQFF. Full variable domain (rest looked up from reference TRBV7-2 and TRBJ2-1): GAGVSQSPSNKVTEKGKDVELRCDPISGHTALYWYRQSLGQGLEFLIYFQGNSAPDKSGLPSDRFSAERTGGSVSTLTIQRTQQEDSAVYLCASSTTSGYNEQFFGPGTRLTVL.

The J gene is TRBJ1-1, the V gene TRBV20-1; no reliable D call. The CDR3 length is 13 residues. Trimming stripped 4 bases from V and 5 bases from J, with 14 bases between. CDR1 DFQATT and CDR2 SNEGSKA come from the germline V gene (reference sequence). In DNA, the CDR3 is TGCAGTGCTAAGTCTGGGAGGTGGACTGAAGCTTTCTTT. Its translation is CSAKSGRWTEAFF.

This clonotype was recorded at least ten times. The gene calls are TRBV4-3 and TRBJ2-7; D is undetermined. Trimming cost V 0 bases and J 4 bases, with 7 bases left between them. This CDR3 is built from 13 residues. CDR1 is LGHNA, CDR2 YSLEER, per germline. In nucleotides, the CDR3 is TGCGCCAGCAGCCAAGATCTGAGGTACGAGCAGTACTTC. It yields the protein CASSQDLRYEQYF.

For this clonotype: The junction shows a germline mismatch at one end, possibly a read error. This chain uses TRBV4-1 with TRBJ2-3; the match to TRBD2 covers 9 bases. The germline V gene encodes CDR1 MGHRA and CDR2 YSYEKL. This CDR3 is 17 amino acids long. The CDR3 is CASSKDRASGARNTQYF. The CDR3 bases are TGCGCCAGCAGCAAAGACAGGGCTAGCGGGGCCCGAAATACGCAGTATTTT.

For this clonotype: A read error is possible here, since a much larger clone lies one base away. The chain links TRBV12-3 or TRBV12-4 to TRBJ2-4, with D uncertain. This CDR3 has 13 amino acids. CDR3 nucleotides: TGTGCCGGCAGTAAACTTTTGGAAAACATTCAGTACTTC. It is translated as CAGSKLLENIQYF.

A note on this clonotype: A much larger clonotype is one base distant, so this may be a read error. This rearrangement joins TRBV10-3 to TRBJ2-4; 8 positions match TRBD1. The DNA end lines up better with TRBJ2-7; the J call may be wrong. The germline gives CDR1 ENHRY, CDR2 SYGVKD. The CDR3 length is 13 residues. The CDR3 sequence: CAIGLGTGYEQYF. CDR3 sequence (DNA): TGTGCCATCGGTCTAGGGACAGGCTACGAGCAGTACTTC.

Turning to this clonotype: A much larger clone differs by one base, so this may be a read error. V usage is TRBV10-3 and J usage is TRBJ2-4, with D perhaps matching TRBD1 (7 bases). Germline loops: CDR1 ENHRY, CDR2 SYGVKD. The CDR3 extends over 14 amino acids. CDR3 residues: CAVRGGTESEEQYF. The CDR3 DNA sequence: TGTGCCGTCAGAGGGGGGACAGAGAGTGAGGAGCAGTACTTC.

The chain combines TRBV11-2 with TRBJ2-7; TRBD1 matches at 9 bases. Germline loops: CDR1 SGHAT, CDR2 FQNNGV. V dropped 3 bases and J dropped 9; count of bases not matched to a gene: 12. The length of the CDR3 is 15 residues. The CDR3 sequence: CASSLSDGQGNLQYF. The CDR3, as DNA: TGTGCCAGCAGCTTGTCGGATGGACAGGGGAACCTGCAGTACTTC.

CDR3 coding DNA: TGTGCCAGCAGCTCACGACTGGGGAGCACAGATACGCAGTATTTT. Translated, it gives CASSSRLGSTDTQYF. This rearrangement joins TRBV11-2 to TRBJ2-3; D not resolved. The germline V and J ends were trimmed by 4 bases and 0 bases, with 11 bases remaining between them. The CDR3 consists of 15 residues. CDR1 and CDR2 from the germline V gene are SGHAT and FQNNGV.

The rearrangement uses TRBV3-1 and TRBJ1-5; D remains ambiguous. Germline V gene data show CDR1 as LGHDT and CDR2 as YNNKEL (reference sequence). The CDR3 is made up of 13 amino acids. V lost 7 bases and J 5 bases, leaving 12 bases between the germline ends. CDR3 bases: TGTGCCAGCAACCTCGCCGGTGATCAGCCCCAGCATTTT. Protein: CASNLAGDQPQHF.

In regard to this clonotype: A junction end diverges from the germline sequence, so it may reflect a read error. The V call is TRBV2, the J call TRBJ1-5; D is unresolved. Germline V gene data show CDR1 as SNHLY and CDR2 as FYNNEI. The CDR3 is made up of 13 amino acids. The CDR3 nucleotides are TGTGCCAGCAGTGAAGAGTTGGCAACGCCCCGGCATTTT. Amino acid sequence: CASSEELATPRHF.

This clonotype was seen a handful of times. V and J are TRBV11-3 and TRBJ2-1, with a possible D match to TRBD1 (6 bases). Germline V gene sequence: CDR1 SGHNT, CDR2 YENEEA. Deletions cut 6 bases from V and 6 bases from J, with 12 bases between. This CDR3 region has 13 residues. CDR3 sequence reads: CASSGQLSNEQFF. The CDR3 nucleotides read TGTGCCAGCAGTGGACAGTTATCCAATGAGCAGTTCTTC.

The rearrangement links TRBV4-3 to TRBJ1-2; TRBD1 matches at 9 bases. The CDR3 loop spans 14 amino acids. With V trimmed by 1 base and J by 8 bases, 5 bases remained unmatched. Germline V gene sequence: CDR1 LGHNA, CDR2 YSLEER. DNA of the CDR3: TGCGCCAGCAGCCAAGCCCCGGGACAGGGAGGCTACACCTTC. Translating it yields CASSQAPGQGGYTF.

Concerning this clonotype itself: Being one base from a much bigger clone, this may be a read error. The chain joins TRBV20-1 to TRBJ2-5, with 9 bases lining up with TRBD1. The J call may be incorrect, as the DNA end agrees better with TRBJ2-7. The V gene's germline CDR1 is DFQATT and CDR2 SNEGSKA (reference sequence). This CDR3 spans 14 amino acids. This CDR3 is CSVPTGGTPYEQYF. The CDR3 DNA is TGCAGTGTGCCGACAGGGGGTACTCCCTACGAGCAGTACTTC.

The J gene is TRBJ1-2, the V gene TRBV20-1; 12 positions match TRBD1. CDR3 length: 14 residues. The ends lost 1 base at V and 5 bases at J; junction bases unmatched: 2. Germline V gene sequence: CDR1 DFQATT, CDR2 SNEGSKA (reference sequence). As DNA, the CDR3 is TGCAGTGCTAGAGGGGACAGGGGGCTGTATGGCTACACCTTC. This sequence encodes CSARGDRGLYGYTF.

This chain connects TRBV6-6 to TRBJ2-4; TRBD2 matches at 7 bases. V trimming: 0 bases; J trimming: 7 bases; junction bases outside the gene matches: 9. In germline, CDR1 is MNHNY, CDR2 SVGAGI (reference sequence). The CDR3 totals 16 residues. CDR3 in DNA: TGTGCCAGCAGTTACTCGCCGGTGAAGCGGGGCAACATTCAGTACTTC. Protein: CASSYSPVKRGNIQYF.

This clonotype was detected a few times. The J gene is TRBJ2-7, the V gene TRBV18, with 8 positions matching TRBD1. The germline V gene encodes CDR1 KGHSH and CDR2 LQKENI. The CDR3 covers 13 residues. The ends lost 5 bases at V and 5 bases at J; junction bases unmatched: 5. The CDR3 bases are TGTGCCAGCTCAGGACAGGGATGGGACGAGCAGTACTTC. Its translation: CASSGQGWDEQYF.

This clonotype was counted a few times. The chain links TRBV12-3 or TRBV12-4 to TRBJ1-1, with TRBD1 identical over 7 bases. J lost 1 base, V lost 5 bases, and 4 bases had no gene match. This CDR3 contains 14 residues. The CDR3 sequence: CASSAAGGNTEAFF. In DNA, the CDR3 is TGTGCCAGCAGTGCCGCAGGGGGGAACACTGAAGCTTTCTTT.

The DNA for the CDR3 is TGCGCCAGCAGCAGGGGGGACAGCAATGAGCAGTTCTTC. Translating it yields CASSRGDSNEQFF. This sequence joins TRBV5-1 and TRBJ2-1; a weak D match, TRBD1 (7 bases). This CDR3 contains 13 residues. The germline V and J ends were trimmed by 4 bases and 6 bases, with 11 bases remaining between them. Looked up from germline, CDR1 is SGHRS and CDR2 is YFSETQ. Full variable domain (rest looked up from reference TRBV5-1 and TRBJ2-1): KAGVTQTPRYLIKTRGQQVTLSCSPISGHRSVSWYQQTPGQGLQFLFEYFSETQRNKGNFPGRFSGRQFSNSRSEMNVSTLELGDSALYLCASSRGDSNEQFFGPGTRLTVL.

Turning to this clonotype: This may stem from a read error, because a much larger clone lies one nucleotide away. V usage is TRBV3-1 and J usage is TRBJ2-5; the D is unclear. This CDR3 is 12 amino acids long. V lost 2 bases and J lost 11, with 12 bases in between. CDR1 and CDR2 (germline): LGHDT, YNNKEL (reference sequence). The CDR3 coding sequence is TGTGCCAGCAGCCAAAGAGCCAATGAGCAGTACTTC. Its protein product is CASSQRANEQYF.

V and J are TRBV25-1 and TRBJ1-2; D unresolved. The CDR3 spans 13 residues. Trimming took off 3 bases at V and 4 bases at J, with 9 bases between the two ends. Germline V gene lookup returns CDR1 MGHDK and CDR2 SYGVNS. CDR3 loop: CASSERRGYGYTF. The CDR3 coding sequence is TGTGCCAGCAGTGAGAGGCGGGGCTATGGCTACACCTTC.